This T cell receptor (beta chain) originates from a study of T cell responses to AZD1222 COVID-19 vaccine. Whole-study results and caveats: Most donors were white British and more were female, and clonal diversity was possibly underestimated.

V gave up 1 base and J gave up 13 bases, with 9 bases separating them. Germline loops: CDR1 SGHTS, CDR2 YDEGEE. The CDR3 extends over 11 amino acids. Here immunoSEQ multiplex PCR was the method, and the copy in TCRdb shows in-frame clones only, minus some. The table has roughly 93,000 clones, roughly 90% seen once. Notes on this clone: Its target is unknown.

The rearrangement uses TRBV5-8 and TRBJ2-1; D is ambiguous. This receptor was identified in an adult in good health. The sample in question was peripheral blood, obtained on day 0 of AZD1222 vaccination. CDR3 loop: CASSLRSYQFF. CDR3 in DNA: TGTGCCAGCAGCTTGCGGAGCTACCAGTTCTTC.